The text below deals with one TCR beta chain. The data belong to a study of control samples from healthy donors and cancer patients. V lost 3 bases to trimming and J lost 0 bases, with 11 bases between them. The CDR3 is 16 residues long. From germline, CDR1 is MDHEN and CDR2 SYDVKM. TCRdb's table, derived via immunoSEQ multiplex PCR, lists solely in-frame clones and lacks some. Here the sample spans 60,000 to 75,000 clones, 84% being singletons. The clonotype originates from a man aged 50-60 years in good health. The V and J genes are TRBV28 and TRBJ2-2, with TRBD2 as a possible D gene (5 bases). Sequencing used blood. The CDR3 DNA follows: TGTGCCAGCAGTTTTTGGACCGGGGCGAACACCGGGGAGCTGTTTTTT. This encodes CASSFWTGANTGELFF.